This T cell receptor beta chain was found in a study of blood T cell repertoires in COVID-19. The CDR3 is made up of 17 amino acids. Trimming removed 2 bases from V and 6 bases from J, with 22 bases in between. From germline, CDR1 is LGHDT and CDR2 YNNKEL (reference sequence). Sequenced by immunoSEQ multiplex PCR; TCRdb stores in-frame clones only, minus some. The profile shows 150,000 to 200,000 clones, roughly 87% of them singletons. This chain links TRBV3-1 (or the pseudogene TRBV3-2) with TRBJ1-1; weak D call: TRBD1 (6 bases). Sequenced input: peripheral blood. This TCR was recovered from a middle-aged woman with acute or convalescent COVID-19. The CDR3 loop reads CASSQHTGQGMKAEAFF. The DNA of the CDR3 is TGTGCCAGCAGCCAACATACCGGGCAGGGGATGAAGGCTGAAGCTTTCTTT.